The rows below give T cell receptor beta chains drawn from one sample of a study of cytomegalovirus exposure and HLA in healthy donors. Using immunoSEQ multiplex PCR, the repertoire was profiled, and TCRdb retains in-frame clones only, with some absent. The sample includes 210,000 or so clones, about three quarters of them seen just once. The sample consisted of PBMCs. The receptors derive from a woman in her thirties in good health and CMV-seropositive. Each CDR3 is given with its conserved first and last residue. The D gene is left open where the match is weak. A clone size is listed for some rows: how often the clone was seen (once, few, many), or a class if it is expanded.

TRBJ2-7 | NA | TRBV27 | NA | CASRLSGVFYEQYF | TGTGCCAGCAGGTTATCGGGCGTGTTCTACGAGCAGTACTTC
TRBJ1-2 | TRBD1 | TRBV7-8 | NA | CASSLDIPTGHGYTF | TGTGCCAGCAGCTTAGATATTCCGACAGGGCATGGCTACACCTTC
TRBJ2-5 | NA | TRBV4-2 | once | CASSQERGDLTQYF | TGTGCCAGCAGCCAAGAAAGGGGCGACCTGACCCAGTACTTC
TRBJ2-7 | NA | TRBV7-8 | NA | CASSLQGGEQYF | TGTGCCAGCAGCTTACAGGGAGGCGAGCAGTACTTC
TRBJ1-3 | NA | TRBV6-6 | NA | CASNEQVHSGNTIYF | TGTGCCAGTAACGAACAGGTTCACTCTGGAAACACCATATATTTT
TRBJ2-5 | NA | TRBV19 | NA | CASSTGLQETQYF | TGTGCCAGTAGTACTGGACTTCAAGAGACCCAGTACTTC
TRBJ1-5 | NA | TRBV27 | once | CASSLRLNSNQPQHF | TGTGCCAGCAGTTTAAGACTGAATAGCAATCAGCCCCAGCATTTT
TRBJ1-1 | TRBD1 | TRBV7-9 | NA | CASSLTGLNTEAFF | TGTGCCAGCAGCCTGACAGGGTTGAACACTGAAGCTTTCTTT
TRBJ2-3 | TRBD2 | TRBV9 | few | CASSKWTSLSTADTQYF | TGTGCCAGCTCCAAGTGGACTAGCCTCTCGACGGCAGATACGCAGTATTTT
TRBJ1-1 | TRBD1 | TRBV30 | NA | CAWSRTGYTEAFF | TGTGCCTGGAGTAGGACAGGCTACACTGAAGCTTTCTTT
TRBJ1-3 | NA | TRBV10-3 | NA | CAITNRVLSGNTIYF | TGTGCCATAACCAACAGGGTTCTCTCTGGAAACACCATATATTTT
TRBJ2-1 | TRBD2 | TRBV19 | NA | CASTSGRGAYNEQFF | TGTGCCAGTACCAGCGGGAGGGGGGCCTACAATGAGCAGTTCTTC
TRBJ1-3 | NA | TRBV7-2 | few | CASSLERVSGNTIYF | TGTGCCAGCAGCCTAGAGAGGGTCTCTGGAAACACCATATATTTT
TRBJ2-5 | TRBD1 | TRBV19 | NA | CASSVRQGTQETQYF | TGTGCCAGTAGTGTCAGACAGGGAACCCAAGAGACCCAGTACTTC
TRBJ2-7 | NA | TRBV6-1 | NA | CASSEFRVVSYEQYF | TGTGCCAGCAGTGAATTCAGGGTAGTATCCTACGAGCAGTACTTC
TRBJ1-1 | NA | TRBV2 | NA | CASIGEEGPEAFF | TGTGCCAGCATCGGGGAGGAGGGTCCTGAAGCTTTCTTT
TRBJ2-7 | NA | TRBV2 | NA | CASSERGFEQYF | TGTGCCAGCAGTGAAAGAGGGTTCGAGCAGTACTTC
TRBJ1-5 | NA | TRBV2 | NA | CASSAQGDQPQHF | TGTGCCAGCAGTGCACAGGGTGATCAGCCCCAGCATTTT
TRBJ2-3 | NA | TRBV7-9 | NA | CASSFPPGESRTDTQYF | TGTGCCAGCAGCTTCCCCCCGGGAGAGAGCCGCACAGATACGCAGTATTTT
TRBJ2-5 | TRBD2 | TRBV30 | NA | CAWSVPGLAWGGETQYF | TGTGCCTGGTCGGTACCGGGACTAGCTTGGGGGGGAGAGACCCAGTACTTC
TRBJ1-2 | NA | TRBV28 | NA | CASSLLLGAYGYTF | TGTGCCAGCAGTTTATTATTAGGGGCCTATGGCTACACCTTC
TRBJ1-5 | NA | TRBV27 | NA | CASSPGVTNQPQHF | TGTGCCAGCAGTCCAGGGGTTACGAATCAGCCCCAGCATTTT
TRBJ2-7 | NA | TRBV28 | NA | CASRLTADYEQYF | TGTGCCAGCAGACTGACAGCCGATTACGAGCAGTACTTC
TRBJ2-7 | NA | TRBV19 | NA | CASSTRGNPYEQYF | TGTGCCAGTAGTACCCGGGGGAACCCCTACGAGCAGTACTTC
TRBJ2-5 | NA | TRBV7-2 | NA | CASSSYRYQETQYF | TGTGCCAGCAGCTCCTACCGGTACCAAGAGACCCAGTACTTC
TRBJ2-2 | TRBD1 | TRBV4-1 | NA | CASSDRGPAGELFF | TGCGCCAGCAGCGACAGGGGGCCGGCCGGGGAGCTGTTTTTT
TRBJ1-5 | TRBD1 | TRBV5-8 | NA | CASNPTGGPRQPQHF | TGTGCCAGCAACCCGACAGGGGGCCCGAGGCAGCCCCAGCATTTT
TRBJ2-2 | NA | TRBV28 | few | CASSPRWVRMFF | TGTGCCAGCAGCCCGCGATGGGTGAGGATGTTTTTT
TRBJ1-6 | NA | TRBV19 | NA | CASLEGSPLHF | TGTGCCAGTCTAGAAGGTTCACCCCTCCACTTT
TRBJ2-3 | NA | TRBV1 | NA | CTSSQDSGTDTQYF | TGCACCAGCAGCCAAGATAGCGGCACAGATACGCAGTATTTT
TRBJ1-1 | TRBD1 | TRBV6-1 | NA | CASSHGQGAGAFF | TGTGCCAGCAGTCACGGACAGGGCGCTGGAGCTTTCTTT
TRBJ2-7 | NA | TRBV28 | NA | CASSDPGTSSSYEQYF | TGTGCCAGCAGTGACCCCGGGACTTCTAGCTCCTACGAGCAGTACTTC
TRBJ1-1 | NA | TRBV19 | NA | CASSISEGNTEAFF | TGTGCCAGTAGTATTTCCGAGGGTAACACTGAAGCTTTCTTT
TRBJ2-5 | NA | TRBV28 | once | CASSLVQRPETQYF | TGTGCCAGCAGTTTAGTCCAGCGCCCAGAGACCCAGTACTTC
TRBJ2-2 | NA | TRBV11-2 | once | CASSYLRQGLTGELFF | TGTGCCAGCAGCTACCTAAGGCAGGGCCTCACCGGGGAGCTGTTTTTT
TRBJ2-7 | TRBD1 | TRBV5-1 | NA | CASSLLPGQGYEQYF | TGCGCCAGCAGCTTACTCCCGGGACAGGGATACGAGCAGTACTTC
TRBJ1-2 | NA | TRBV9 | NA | CASSAPQGNYGYTF | TGTGCCAGCAGCGCCCCGCAGGGAAACTATGGCTACACCTTC
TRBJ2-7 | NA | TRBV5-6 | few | CASSGTFSYEQYF | TGTGCCAGCAGCGGGACATTTTCCTACGAGCAGTACTTC
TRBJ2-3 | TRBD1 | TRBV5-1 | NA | CASSLPGQGSTDTQYF | TGCGCCAGCAGCTTACCGGGACAGGGTAGCACAGATACGCAGTATTTT
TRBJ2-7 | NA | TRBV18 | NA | CASSRGGYEQYF | TGTGCCAGCTCACGGGGAGGCTACGAGCAGTACTTC
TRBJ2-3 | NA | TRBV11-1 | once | CASSLTDTQYF | TGTGCCAGCAGCCTCACAGATACGCAGTATTTT
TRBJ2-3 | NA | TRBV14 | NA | CASSPFTDTQYF | TGTGCCAGCAGCCCGTTCACAGATACGCAGTATTTT
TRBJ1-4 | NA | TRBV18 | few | CASSPPTKGEKLFF | TGTGCCAGCTCACCACCTACCAAGGGGGAAAAACTGTTTTTT
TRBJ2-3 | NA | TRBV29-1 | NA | CSVVFSGGGPDTQYF | TGCAGCGTTGTGTTCTCGGGAGGGGGCCCAGATACGCAGTATTTT
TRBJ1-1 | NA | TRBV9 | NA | CASSDRTNEAFF | TGTGCCAGCAGCGACCGAACAAATGAAGCTTTCTTT
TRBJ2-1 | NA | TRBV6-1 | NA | CASSEGQGLYNEQFF | TGTGCCAGCAGTGAAGGGCAGGGCCTCTACAATGAGCAGTTCTTC
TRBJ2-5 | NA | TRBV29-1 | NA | CSVDAGRETQYF | TGCAGCGTTGACGCGGGGCGGGAGACCCAGTACTTC
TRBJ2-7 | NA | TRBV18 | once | CASSSGHLSSYEQYF | TGTGCCAGCTCATCGGGACACCTGAGCTCCTACGAGCAGTACTTC
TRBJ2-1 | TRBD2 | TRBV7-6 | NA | CASSPGLLFSYNEQFF | TGTGCCAGCAGTCCGGGACTACTGTTCTCCTACAATGAGCAGTTCTTC
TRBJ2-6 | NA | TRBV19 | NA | CATQAISGANVLTF | TGTGCCACCCAGGCTATCTCTGGGGCCAACGTCCTGACTTTC
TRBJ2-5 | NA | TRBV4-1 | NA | CASSQAGVGETQYF | TGCGCCAGCAGCCAAGCAGGGGTTGGGGAGACCCAGTACTTC
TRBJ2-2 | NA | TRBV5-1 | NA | CASSLADSGVGELFF | TGCGCCAGCAGCTTGGCTGATTCAGGGGTCGGGGAGCTGTTTTTT
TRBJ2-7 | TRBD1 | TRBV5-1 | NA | CASSSTGAYEQYF | TGCGCCAGCAGCTCGACAGGGGCCTACGAGCAGTACTTC
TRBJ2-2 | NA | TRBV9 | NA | CASSVGTGTGELFF | TGTGCCAGCAGCGTAGGCACCGGCACCGGGGAGCTGTTTTTT
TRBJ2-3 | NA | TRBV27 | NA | CASGEDMYADTQYF | TGTGCCAGTGGAGAGGACATGTACGCAGATACGCAGTATTTT
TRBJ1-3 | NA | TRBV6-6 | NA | CASSPWTRSGNTIYF | TGTGCCAGCAGTCCTTGGACTCGCTCTGGAAACACCATATATTTT
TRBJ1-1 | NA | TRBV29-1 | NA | CSVVTGPNTEAFF | TGCAGCGTTGTTACAGGGCCGAACACTGAAGCTTTCTTT